This T cell receptor beta chain was sequenced for a study of shared clonotypes between healthy human individuals. Trimming at V came to 5 bases and at J to 1 base, leaving 5 bases not matched to a gene. Germline V gene data show CDR1 as SGHRS and CDR2 as YFSETQ. The CDR3 is made up of 15 amino acids. Sequencing was performed with immunoSEQ multiplex PCR; in TCRdb, only in-frame clones are kept and a portion is missing. The sample comprises a few million clones, over 85% of which are singletons, and 0.11% to 0.15% rests with the top ten. The chain has TRBV5-1 and TRBJ2-3; 9 bases align to TRBD1. The specimen was naive CD4+ T cells sorted from blood. Subset reported: CD45RA+ positively selected. This sequence was found in a man aged 18 to 29 in good health. The CDR3 coding sequence is TGCGCCAGCAGGGCCGGGACAGGGCGCACAGATACGCAGTATTTT. Translating it yields CASRAGTGRTDTQYF. Looking up the rest from reference TRBV5-1 and TRBJ2-3 gives the full variable domain: KAGVTQTPRYLIKTRGQQVTLSCSPISGHRSVSWYQQTPGQGLQFLFEYFSETQRNKGNFPGRFSGRQFSNSRSEMNVSTLELGDSALYLCASRAGTGRTDTQYFGPGTRLTVL.